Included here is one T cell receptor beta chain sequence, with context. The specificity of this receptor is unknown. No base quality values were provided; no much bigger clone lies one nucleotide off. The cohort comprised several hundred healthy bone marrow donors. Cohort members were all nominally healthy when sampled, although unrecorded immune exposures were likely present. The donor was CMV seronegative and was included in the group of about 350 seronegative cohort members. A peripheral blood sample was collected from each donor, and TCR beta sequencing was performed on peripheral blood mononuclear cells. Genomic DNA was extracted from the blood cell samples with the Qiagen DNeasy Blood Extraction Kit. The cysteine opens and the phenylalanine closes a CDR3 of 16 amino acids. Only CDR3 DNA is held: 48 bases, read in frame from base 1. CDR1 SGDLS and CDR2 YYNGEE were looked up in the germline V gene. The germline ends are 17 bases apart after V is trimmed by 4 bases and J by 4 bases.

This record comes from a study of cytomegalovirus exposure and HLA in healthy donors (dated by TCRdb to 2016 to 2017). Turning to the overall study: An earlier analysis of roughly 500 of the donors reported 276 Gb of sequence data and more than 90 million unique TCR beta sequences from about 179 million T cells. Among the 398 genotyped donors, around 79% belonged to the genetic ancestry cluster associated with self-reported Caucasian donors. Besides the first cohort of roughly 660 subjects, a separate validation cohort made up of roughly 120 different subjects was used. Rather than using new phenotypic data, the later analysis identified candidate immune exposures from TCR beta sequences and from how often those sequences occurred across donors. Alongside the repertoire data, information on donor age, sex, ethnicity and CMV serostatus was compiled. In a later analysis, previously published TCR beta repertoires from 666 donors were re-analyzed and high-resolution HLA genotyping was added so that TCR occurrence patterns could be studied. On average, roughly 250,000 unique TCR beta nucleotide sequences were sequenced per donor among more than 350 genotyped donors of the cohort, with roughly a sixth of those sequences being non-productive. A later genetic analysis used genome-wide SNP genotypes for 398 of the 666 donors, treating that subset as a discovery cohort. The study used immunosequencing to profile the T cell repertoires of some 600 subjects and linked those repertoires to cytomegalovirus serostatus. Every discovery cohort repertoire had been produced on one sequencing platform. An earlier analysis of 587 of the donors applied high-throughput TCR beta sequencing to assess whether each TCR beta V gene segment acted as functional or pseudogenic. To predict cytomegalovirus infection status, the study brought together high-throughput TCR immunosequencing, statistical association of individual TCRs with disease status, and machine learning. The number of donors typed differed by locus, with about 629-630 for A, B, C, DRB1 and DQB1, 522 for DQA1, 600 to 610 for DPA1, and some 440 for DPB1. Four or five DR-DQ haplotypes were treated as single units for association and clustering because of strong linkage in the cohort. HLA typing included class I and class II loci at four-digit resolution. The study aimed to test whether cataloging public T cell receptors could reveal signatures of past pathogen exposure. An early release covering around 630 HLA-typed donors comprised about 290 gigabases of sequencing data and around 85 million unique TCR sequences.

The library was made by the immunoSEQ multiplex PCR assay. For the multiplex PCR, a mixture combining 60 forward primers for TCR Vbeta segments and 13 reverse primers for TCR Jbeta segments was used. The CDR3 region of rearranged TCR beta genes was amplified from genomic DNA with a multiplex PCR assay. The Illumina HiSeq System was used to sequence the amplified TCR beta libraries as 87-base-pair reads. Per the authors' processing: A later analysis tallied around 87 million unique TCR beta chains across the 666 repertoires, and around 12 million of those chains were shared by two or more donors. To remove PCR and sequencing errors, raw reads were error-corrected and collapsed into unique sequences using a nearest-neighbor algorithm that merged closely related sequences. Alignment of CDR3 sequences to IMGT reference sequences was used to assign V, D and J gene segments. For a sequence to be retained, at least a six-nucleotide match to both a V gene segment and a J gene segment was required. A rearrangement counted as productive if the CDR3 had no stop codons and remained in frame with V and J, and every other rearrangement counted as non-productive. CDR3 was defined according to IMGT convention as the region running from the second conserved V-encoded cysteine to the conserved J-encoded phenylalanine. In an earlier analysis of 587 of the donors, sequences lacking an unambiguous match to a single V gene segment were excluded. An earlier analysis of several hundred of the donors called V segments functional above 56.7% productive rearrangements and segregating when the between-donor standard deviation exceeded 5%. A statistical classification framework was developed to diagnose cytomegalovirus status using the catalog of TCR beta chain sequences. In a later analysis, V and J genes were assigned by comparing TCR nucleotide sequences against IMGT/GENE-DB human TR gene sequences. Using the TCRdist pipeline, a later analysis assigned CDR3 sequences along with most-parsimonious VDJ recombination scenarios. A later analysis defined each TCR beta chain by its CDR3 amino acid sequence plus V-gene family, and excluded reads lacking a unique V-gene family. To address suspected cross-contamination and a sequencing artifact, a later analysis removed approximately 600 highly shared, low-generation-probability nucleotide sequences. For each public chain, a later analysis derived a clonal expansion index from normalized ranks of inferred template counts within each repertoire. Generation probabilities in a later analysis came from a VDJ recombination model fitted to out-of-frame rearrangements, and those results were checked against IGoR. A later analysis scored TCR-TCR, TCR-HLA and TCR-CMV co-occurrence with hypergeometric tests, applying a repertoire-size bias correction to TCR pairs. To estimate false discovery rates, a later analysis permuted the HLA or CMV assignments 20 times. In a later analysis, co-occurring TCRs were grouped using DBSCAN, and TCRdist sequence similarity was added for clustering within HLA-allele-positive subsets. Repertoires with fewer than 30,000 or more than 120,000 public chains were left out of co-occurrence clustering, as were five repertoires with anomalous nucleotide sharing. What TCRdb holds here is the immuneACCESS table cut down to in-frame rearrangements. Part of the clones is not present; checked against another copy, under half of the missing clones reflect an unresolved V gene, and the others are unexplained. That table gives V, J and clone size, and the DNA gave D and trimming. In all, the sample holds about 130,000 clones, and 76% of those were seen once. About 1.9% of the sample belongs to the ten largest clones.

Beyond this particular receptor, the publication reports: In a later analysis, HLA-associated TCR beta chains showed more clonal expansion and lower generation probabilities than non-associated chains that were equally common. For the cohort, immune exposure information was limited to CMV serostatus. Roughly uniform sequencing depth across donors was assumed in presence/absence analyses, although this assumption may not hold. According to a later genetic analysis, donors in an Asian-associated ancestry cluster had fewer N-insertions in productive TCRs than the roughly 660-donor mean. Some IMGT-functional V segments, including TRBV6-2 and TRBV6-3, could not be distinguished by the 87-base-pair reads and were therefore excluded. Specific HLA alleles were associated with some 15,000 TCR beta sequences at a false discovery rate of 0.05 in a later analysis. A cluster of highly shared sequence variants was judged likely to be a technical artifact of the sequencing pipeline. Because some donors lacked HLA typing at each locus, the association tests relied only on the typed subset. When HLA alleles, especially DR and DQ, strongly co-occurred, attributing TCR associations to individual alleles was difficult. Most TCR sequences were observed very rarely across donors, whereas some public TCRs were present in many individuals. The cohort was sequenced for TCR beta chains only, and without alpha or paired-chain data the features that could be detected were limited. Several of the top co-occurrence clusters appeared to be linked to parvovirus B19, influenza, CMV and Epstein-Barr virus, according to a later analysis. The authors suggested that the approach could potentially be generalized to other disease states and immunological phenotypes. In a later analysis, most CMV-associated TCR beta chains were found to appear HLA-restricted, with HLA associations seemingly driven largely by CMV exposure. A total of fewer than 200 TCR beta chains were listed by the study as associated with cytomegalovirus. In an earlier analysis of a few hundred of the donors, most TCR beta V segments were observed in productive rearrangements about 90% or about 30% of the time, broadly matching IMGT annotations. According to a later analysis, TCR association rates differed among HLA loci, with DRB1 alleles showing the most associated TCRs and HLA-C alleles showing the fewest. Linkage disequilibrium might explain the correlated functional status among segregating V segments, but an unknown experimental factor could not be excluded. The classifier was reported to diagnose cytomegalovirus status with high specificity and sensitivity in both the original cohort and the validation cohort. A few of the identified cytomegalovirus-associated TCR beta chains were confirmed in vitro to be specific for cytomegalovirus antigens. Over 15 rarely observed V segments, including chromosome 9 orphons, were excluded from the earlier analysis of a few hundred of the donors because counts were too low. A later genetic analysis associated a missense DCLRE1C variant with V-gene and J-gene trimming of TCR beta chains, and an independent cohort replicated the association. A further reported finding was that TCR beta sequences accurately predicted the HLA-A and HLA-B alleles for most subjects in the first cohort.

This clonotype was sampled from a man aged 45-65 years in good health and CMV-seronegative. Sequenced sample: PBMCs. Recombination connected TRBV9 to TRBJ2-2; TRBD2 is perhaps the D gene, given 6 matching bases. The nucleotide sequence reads TGTGCCAGCAGCTTCCCTTCGGGGGTGTCCACCGGGGAGCTGTTTTTT. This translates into CASSFPSGVSTGELFF.